Each of the 28 T cell receptor beta chains below was sequenced from the same sample in a study of T-cell memory formation after mild COVID-19. TCRdb recomputed calls from the 5' RACE reads with MiXCR, one row per CDR3 protein. The sample yields approximately 290,000 distinct CDR3 sequences, 8% to 9% seen once. Sequencing was done on a sample of PBMCs or a T cell subset sorted from them (not recorded which). Receptor source: a man younger than 35 who had mild COVID-19 (a few samples of this study predate the infection). Cell type and time point are not known.

This chain uses TRBV6-1 with TRBJ2-7; 7 bases are shared with TRBD1. Germline V lookup: CDR1 MNHNS, CDR2 SASEGT. This CDR3 is built from 16 residues. After removal of 6 bases from V and 1 base from J, the junction contained 12 bases not matched to a gene. The CDR3 loop reads CASSRTRQGASYEQYV. The CDR3 coding sequence is TGTGCCAGCAGCAGAACGAGACAGGGAGCTTCCTACGAGCAGTACGTC.

The rearrangement uses TRBV7-2 and TRBJ2-5, with D maybe TRBD2 (5 bases). This CDR3 spans 14 amino acids. Germline V lookup: CDR1 SGHTA, CDR2 FQGNSA. The V end was cut by 4 bases, the J end by 3 bases, with 12 bases between. CDR3: CASSWKAVEETQYF. The CDR3 DNA reads as TGTGCCAGCAGCTGGAAAGCGGTAGAAGAGACCCAGTACTTC.

This clonotype was seen more than once but under ten times. The CDR3 bases are TGCAGCGCTGAGGGGGCTGGAAACACCATATATTTT. Amino acids: CSAEGAGNTIYF. V is TRBV29-1 and J is TRBJ1-3; D perhaps matches TRBD1 (6 bases). The CDR3 consists of 12 residues. Germline V gives CDR1 SQVTM, CDR2 ANQGSEA. V lost 7 bases and J lost 2, with 9 bases in between.

The CDR3 DNA follows: TGCGCCAGCAGCCCCTACCGGGGTTATGAGCAGTTCTTC. This translates into CASSPYRGYEQFF. The gene calls are TRBV4-3 and TRBJ2-1; tentatively, D is TRBD2 (5 bases). V dropped 4 bases and J dropped 8 bases, with 12 bases sitting between them. In germline, CDR1 is LGHNA, CDR2 YSLEER. This CDR3 contains 13 residues.

The chain recombines TRBV9 with TRBJ2-7, with D unresolved. The V end lost 0 bases, the J end lost 2 bases, and 9 bases lay between the germline ends. Looked up from germline, CDR1 is SGDLS and CDR2 is YYNGEE. This CDR3 comprises 14 residues. The CDR3 is CASSVDPHTYEQYF. The CDR3 bases are TGTGCCAGCAGCGTAGACCCCCATACCTACGAGCAGTACTTC.

The genes are TRBV20-1 and TRBJ2-3; TRBD2 is a possible D gene (7 bases). V lost 6 bases and J lost 4, with 17 bases in between. This CDR3 is built from 14 residues. Germline-derived CDR1 and CDR2 are DFQATT and SNEGSKA (reference sequence). The CDR3 region has the DNA TGCAGTGCGAGAAGGGGGGGCTACTCAGATACGCAGTATTTT. The encoded protein is CSARRGGYSDTQYF.

CDR3 coding DNA: TGCAGTGCTAGAGATCAAGGGGTCCCCTATAATTCACCCCTCCACTTT. Its protein is CSARDQGVPYNSPLHF. V is TRBV20-1 and J is TRBJ1-6; tentative D call: TRBD1 (5 bases). With 0 bases removed from V and 2 bases from J, the gap between germline ends came to 11 bases. CDR1 and CDR2 from the germline V gene are DFQATT and SNEGSKA (reference sequence). This CDR3 has 16 residues.

The chain employs TRBV19 and TRBJ2-7; 9 nucleotides match TRBD1. The CDR3 totals 15 residues. Trimming removed 5 bases from V and 2 bases from J; junction bases left unmatched: 7. The germline CDR1 and CDR2 sequences are LNHDA and SQIVND (reference sequence). The CDR3 is CASSVRRDRAYEQYF. DNA for the CDR3: TGTGCCAGTAGTGTCCGACGGGACAGGGCCTACGAGCAGTACTTC. The whole variable domain, filled in from reference TRBV19 and TRBJ2-7, reads DGGITQSPKYLFRKEGQNVTLSCEQNLNHDAMYWYRQDPGQGLRLIYYSQIVNDFQKGDIAEGYSVSREKKESFPLTVTSAQKNPTAFYLCASSVRRDRAYEQYFGPGTRLTVT.

This clonotype was seen ten or more times. The chain's CDR3 is CASSLDWLYTGELFF. The CDR3 region has the DNA TGCGCCAGCAGCTTGGATTGGCTGTACACCGGGGAGCTGTTTTTT. V and J are TRBV5-1 and TRBJ2-2; no reliable D call. Trimming left V 0 bases short and J 3 bases short, with 9 bases between. Germline-derived CDR1 and CDR2 are SGHRS and YFSETQ. This CDR3 has 15 amino acids.

This clonotype has a count of ten or more. This sequence joins TRBV12-3 or TRBV12-4 and TRBJ2-3; 10 nucleotides align to TRBD2. The trim removed 7 bases at V and 7 bases at J, leaving 8 bases unmatched. This CDR3 is 14 amino acids long. CDR3: CASTQRGGRNTQYF. CDR3 nucleotides: TGTGCCAGCACCCAGCGGGGGGGCCGGAATACGCAGTATTTT.

The V call is TRBV11-2, the J call TRBJ2-7; D gene uncertain. The V gene's germline CDR1 is SGHAT and CDR2 FQNNGV. V gave up 0 bases and J gave up 3 bases, with 9 bases separating them. The CDR3 has 14 amino acids. CDR3 amino acids: CASSLDLGFYEQYF. For the CDR3, the DNA is TGTGCCAGCAGCTTAGATCTGGGATTCTACGAGCAGTACTTC.

The chain is built from TRBV20-1 and TRBJ2-2; TRBD1 matches 7 bases. CDR3 length: 13 amino acids. The germline V gene encodes CDR1 DFQATT and CDR2 SNEGSKA (reference sequence). V lost 3 bases and J lost 5; bases outside the gene matches: 3. DNA of the CDR3: TGCAGTGCTAGGGGACAGCTTACCGGGGAGCTGTTTTTT. Its translation: CSARGQLTGELFF.

This clonotype was detected ten times or more. The J gene is TRBJ2-5, the V gene TRBV5-1; the D gene is possibly TRBD1 (5 bases). V lost 0 bases and J 6 bases, leaving 12 bases between the germline ends. There are 14 residues in the CDR3. In germline, CDR1 is SGHRS, CDR2 YFSETQ. CDR3 protein: CASSLGGARKTQYF. In nucleotides, the CDR3 is TGCGCCAGCAGCTTGGGTGGGGCGCGGAAGACCCAGTACTTC.

J is TRBJ1-1 and V is TRBV27, with D perhaps TRBD1 (6 bases). The germline V and J ends were trimmed by 10 bases and 4 bases, with 16 bases remaining between them. The germline CDR1 and CDR2 sequences are MNHEY and SMNVEV (reference sequence). The CDR3 runs to 13 residues. The CDR3 DNA reads TGTGCCACCCAGGGTGGGGGCTTCACTGAAGCTTTCTTT. Translation gives CATQGGGFTEAFF.

J is TRBJ1-1 and V is TRBV12-3 or TRBV12-4; no reliable D call. Trimming removed 6 bases at V and 0 bases at J, with 23 bases between. CDR3 length: 18 residues. CDR3 sequence: CASSLMRIGGLMNTEAFF. DNA of the CDR3: TGTGCCAGCAGCCTCATGAGGATAGGTGGGCTCATGAACACTGAAGCTTTCTTT.

This chain connects TRBV20-1 to TRBJ2-5, with a weak D call TRBD2 (5 bases). Trimming shortened V by 6 bases and J by 1 base, and 15 bases separated the two germline ends. The germline gives CDR1 DFQATT, CDR2 SNEGSKA (reference sequence). The CDR3 has 14 residues. As DNA, the CDR3 is TGCAGTGCCATAAGAGGGAACCCCCAAGAGACCCAGTACTTC. Its protein is CSAIRGNPQETQYF.

This clonotype turned up a few times. The chain uses TRBV25-1 and TRBJ1-2, with 8 nucleotides matching TRBD1. Losses at the gene ends were 5 bases for V and 5 bases for J; bases not matched to a gene: 4. The CDR3 is 13 amino acids. The V gene's germline CDR1 is MGHDK and CDR2 SYGVNS. CDR3: CASSPTGEYGYTF. The CDR3 DNA reads TGTGCCAGCAGTCCGACAGGGGAGTATGGCTACACCTTC.

The chain links TRBV2 to TRBJ1-6, with D perhaps TRBD1 (6 bases). The CDR3 totals 15 residues. Germline V gene data show CDR1 as SNHLY and CDR2 as FYNNEI. The V end was cut by 6 bases, the J end by 9 bases, with 18 bases between. CDR3 amino acids: CASRDYRDRGSPLHF. The DNA of the CDR3 is TGTGCCAGCAGGGACTACAGGGACCGGGGTTCACCCCTCCACTTT.

This clonotype appeared many times. The chain's CDR3 is CASSYSTGRKETQYF. The CDR3 bases are TGTGCCAGCAGTTACTCGACAGGGCGTAAAGAGACCCAGTACTTC. The rearrangement links TRBV6-5 to TRBJ2-5, with 7 bases that match TRBD1. The CDR3 totals 15 residues. Germline assignment: CDR1 MNHEY and CDR2 SVGAGI. V gave up 0 bases and J gave up 3 bases; unmatched junction bases: 4.

There are a few counts of this clonotype. The chain has TRBV5-1 and TRBJ1-1; possibly TRBD1 for D (6 bases). Trimming pared 4 bases from V and 1 base from J, leaving 11 bases between. The CDR3 has 14 residues. The V gene's germline CDR1 is SGHRS and CDR2 YFSETQ. CDR3 region: CASSPGTPNTEAFF. In nucleotides, the CDR3 is TGCGCCAGCAGCCCCGGGACACCGAACACTGAAGCTTTCTTT.

The rearrangement uses TRBV7-2 and TRBJ1-1, with TRBD1 identical over 7 bases. The CDR3 has 13 amino acids. V was clipped by 2 bases and J by 7 bases; unmatched bases: 4. CDR1 SGHTA and CDR2 FQGNSA come from the germline V gene. DNA of the CDR3: TGTGCCAGCAGCTTACAACAGGGGAGTGAAGCTTTCTTT. This codes for CASSLQQGSEAFF.

This clonotype was recorded a few times. This sequence joins TRBV5-4 and TRBJ2-6; 8 nucleotides line up with TRBD1. Germline assignment: CDR1 SGHNT and CDR2 YYREEE (reference sequence). This CDR3 has 17 amino acids. V lost 4 bases to trimming and J lost 1 base; unmatched junction nucleotides: 7. The chain's CDR3 is CASSPDRGLSGANVLTF. The CDR3 nucleotides read TGTGCCAGCAGCCCCGACAGGGGTCTATCTGGGGCCAACGTCCTGACTTTC.

The chain employs TRBV7-9 and TRBJ2-7; D possibly corresponds to TRBD2 (5 bases). The CDR3 length is 14 residues. V dropped 3 bases and J dropped 1 base, with 10 bases sitting between them. The germline gives CDR1 SEHNR, CDR2 FQNEAQ (reference sequence). In nucleotides, the CDR3 is TGTGCCAGCAGCTTTCGGGAACAGTCCTACGAGCAGTACTTC. It encodes CASSFREQSYEQYF.

This clonotype was picked up a small number of times. V and J are TRBV10-3 and TRBJ1-1; D not certain. This CDR3 region has 14 residues. The germline V gene has CDR1 ENHRY and CDR2 SYGVKD. V lost 6 bases and J 5 bases, leaving 16 bases between the germline ends. CDR3 region: CAISLREGATEAFF. CDR3 sequence (DNA): TGTGCCATCAGCCTGCGGGAGGGTGCGACTGAAGCTTTCTTT.

In its sample, this clonotype was seen a few times. The V call is TRBV5-5, the J call TRBJ2-2, with D perhaps TRBD1 or TRBD2 (6 bases each). V was pared by 4 bases and J by 6 bases, with 16 bases between. Germline loops: CDR1 SGHKS, CDR2 YYEKEE (reference sequence). This CDR3 region has 15 residues. The DNA for the CDR3 is TGTGCCAGCAGCCCGGGAGACAGGTCCTCCGGGGAGCTGTTTTTT. It yields the protein CASSPGDRSSGELFF.

In its sample, this clonotype was seen many times. The rearrangement links TRBV10-2 to TRBJ1-2; D unclear. The CDR3 length is 11 residues. In germline, CDR1 is WSHSY, CDR2 SAAADI. Trimming took 1 base from V and 5 from J, leaving 2 bases between them. The CDR3 DNA follows: TGCGCCAGCAGTGAGTTGTATGGCTACACCTTC. It codes for CASSELYGYTF.

The table lists this clonotype with a few counts. The chain recombines TRBV24-1 with TRBJ2-5; D is perhaps TRBD1 (5 bases). Trimming pared 4 bases from V and 1 base from J, leaving 6 bases between. The CDR3 contains 13 residues. In germline, CDR1 is KGHDR, CDR2 SFDVKD. DNA of the CDR3: TGTGCCACCAGTGAAGGGGCCCAAGAGACCCAGTACTTC. It encodes CATSEGAQETQYF.

The table lists this clonotype with a few counts. The genes are TRBV4-1 and TRBJ2-7; D perhaps matches TRBD2 (5 bases). Between the trimmed V and J ends, which lost 0 bases and 1 base, there was a span of 16 bases. This CDR3 region has 17 residues. Germline V CDR1 and CDR2: MGHRA, YSYEKL. The CDR3 loop is CASSQDGGGRRSYEQYF. The CDR3 DNA reads as TGCGCCAGCAGCCAAGATGGTGGCGGGCGCCGGTCCTACGAGCAGTACTTC.